The source of this T cell receptor beta chain is a study of T cells after yellow fever vaccination. Synthesis of TCR cDNA relied on 5'RACE template switching, which attached a universal primer site and UMIs. TCRdb reprocessed the 5' RACE reads via MiXCR and lists one record per CDR3 protein. The table lists 180,000 or so distinct CDR3 sequences, more than 9.5% of them singletons. Trimming left V 8 bases short and J 5 bases short, with 9 bases between. CDR1 MNHEY and CDR2 SMNVEV come from the germline V gene (reference sequence). The CDR3 contains 11 residues. This clonotype showed up just a few times.

The chain uses TRBV27 and TRBJ2-5; D not resolved. Sequenced here: CD8+ T cells sorted from PBMCs, sampled 15 days after the yellow fever booster vaccination. The TCR originated in a man younger than 35 who received the YFV17D yellow fever vaccine. The CDR3 DNA reads TGTGCCAGCCGAAACGCGGAGACCCAGTACTTC. It yields the protein CASRNAETQYF.